This T cell receptor (beta chain) was profiled in a study of blood T cell repertoires in COVID-19. Looking at the study overall: Some COVID-19 samples were acute and others convalescent; all came from the United States, Italy and Spain. The analysed material was cDNA or gDNA that came from T cells, B-cell-depleted T cells, or PBMCs.

In the case of this clone: One junction end does not reproduce the germline sequence, and a read error may be involved. Other nucleotide sequences in the sample specify the same CDR3.

The CDR3 is 16 residues long. Germline CDR1 is SGHDN and CDR2 is FVKESK. Original handling: Researchers report that nucleated cell counts were estimated from reference gene primer amplification. Data came from immunoSEQ multiplex PCR; TCRdb stores just in-frame clones and leaves some out. For V, J and clone size, that table is used; D and trimming come from the DNA. The sample consists of approximately 100,000 clones, around 82% of them appearing once. The sequence came from a man aged 65 to 79 with active or convalescent COVID-19. The rearrangement joins TRBV14 to TRBJ1-4; a possible D gene is TRBD1 (5 bases). The sample was peripheral blood. The CDR3 here is CASSQSGGATNEKLFF. The CDR3 nucleotides are TGCGCCAGCAGCCAATCAGGCGGGGCGACTAATGAAAAACTGTTTTTT.